The clone carrying this T cell receptor beta chain has at least ten counts. Antigen unknown. Exclusions: uncontrolled infection, other autoimmune disease, pregnancy, lactation. Fresh peripheral blood, around 11 ml of it, supplied the PBMCs. The data are from a study of T cells in Graves' hyperthyroidism and ophthalmopathy. Study details: Peripheral blood specimens were obtained at initial diagnosis, prior to any treatment.

Germline lookup yields CDR1 LNHDA and CDR2 SQIVND (reference sequence). This CDR3 is 16 amino acids long. V was pared by 7 bases and J by 7 bases, with 25 bases between. TCR beta CDR3 region amplification was performed from RNA transcripts. When the TCR CDR3 underwent first-round RT-PCR, the HTBI primer set was used. TCRdb re-derived calls from the multiplex PCR reads in MiXCR, one entry per CDR3 protein. The sample consists of approximately 150,000 distinct CDR3 sequences, just under 9.5% of them appearing once. Findings and limits, study-wide: Median prediction lead before ophthalmopathy onset was 6.5 to 7 months with the model.

Sequencing used blood. The receptor comes from a woman younger than 30 with Graves' hyperthyroidism that later progressed to Graves' ophthalmopathy. The chain has TRBV19 and TRBJ1-1, with TRBD1 as a possible D gene (5 bases). The CDR3 region has the DNA TGTGCCAGTACCGGATCACACCGTGGTGGGGGATATGAAGCTTTCTTT. Translating gives CASTGSHRGGGYEAFF.